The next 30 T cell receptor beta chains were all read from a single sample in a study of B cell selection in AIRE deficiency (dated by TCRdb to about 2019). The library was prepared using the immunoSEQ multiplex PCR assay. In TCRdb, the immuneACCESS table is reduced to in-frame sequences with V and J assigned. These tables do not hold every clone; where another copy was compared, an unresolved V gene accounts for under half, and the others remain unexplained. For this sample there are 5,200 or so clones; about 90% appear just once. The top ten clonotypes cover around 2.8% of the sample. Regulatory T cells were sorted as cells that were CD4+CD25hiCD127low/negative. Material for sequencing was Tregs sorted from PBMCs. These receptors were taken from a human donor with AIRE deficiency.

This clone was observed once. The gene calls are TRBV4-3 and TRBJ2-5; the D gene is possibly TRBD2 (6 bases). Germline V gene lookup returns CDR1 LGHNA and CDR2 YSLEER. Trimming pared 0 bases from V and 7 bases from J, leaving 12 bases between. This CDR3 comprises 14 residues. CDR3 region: CASSQDMRGGTQYF. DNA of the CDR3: TGCGCCAGCAGCCAAGATATGAGGGGAGGGACCCAGTACTTC.

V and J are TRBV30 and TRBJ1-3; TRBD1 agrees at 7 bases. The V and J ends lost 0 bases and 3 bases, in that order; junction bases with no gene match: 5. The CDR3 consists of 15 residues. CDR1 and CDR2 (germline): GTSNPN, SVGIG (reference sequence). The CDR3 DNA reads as TGTGCCTGGAGTGTTGAGGGGGCAGTTGGAAACACCATATATTTT. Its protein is CAWSVEGAVGNTIYF.

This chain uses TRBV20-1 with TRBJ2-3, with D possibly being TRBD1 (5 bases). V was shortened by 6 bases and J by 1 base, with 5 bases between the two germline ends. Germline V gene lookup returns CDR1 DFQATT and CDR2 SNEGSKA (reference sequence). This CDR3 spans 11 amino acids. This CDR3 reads CSARGTDTQYF. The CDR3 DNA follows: TGCAGTGCCAGGGGCACAGATACGCAGTATTTT.

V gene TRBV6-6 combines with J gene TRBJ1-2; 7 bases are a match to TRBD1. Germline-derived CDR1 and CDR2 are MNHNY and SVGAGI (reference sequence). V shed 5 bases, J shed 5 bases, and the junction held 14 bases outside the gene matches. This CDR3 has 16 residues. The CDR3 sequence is CASSTPGQSFNYGYTF. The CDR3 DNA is TGTGCCAGCAGTACGCCGGGACAGAGTTTCAATTATGGCTACACCTTC.

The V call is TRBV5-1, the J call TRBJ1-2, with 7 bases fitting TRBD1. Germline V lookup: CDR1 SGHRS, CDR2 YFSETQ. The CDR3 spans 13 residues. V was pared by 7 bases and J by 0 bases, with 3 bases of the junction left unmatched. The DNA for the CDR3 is TGCGCCAGCGGGACAGATCCTAACTATGGCTACACCTTC. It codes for CASGTDPNYGYTF.

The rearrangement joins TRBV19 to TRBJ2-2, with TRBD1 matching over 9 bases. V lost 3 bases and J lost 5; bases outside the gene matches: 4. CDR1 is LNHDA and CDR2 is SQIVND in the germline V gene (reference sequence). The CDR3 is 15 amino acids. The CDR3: CASSMRTGDTGELFF. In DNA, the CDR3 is TGTGCCAGTAGTATGAGGACAGGGGATACCGGGGAGCTGTTTTTT.

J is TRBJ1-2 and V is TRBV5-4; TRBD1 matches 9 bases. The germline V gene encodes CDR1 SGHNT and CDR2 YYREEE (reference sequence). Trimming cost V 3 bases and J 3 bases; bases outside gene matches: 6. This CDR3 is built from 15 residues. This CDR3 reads CASSWPGQGDYGYTF. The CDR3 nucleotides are TGTGCCAGCAGCTGGCCGGGACAGGGAGACTATGGCTACACCTTC. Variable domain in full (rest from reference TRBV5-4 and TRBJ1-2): ETGVTQSPTHLIKTRGQQVTLRCSSQSGHNTVSWYQQALGQGPQFIFQYYREEENGRGNFPPRFSGLQFPNYSSELNVNALELDDSALYLCASSWPGQGDYGYTFGSGTRLTVV.

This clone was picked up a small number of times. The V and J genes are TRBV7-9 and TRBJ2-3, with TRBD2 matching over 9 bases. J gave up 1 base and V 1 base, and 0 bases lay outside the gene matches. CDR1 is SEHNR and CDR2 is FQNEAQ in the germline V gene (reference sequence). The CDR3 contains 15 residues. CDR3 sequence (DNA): TGTGCCAGCAGCTTAGGACTAGCGGGCACAGATACGCAGTATTTT. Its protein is CASSLGLAGTDTQYF.

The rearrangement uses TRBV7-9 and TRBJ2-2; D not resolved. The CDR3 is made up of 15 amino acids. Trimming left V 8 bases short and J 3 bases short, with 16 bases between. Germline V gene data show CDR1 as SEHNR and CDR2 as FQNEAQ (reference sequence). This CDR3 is CASASRFRDTGELFF. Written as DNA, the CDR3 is TGTGCCAGCGCCTCCAGGTTCCGGGACACCGGGGAGCTGTTTTTT. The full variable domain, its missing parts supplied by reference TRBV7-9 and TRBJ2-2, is DTGVSQNPRHKITKRGQNVTFRCDPISEHNRLYWYRQTLGQGPEFLTYFQNEAQLEKSRLLSDRFSAERPKGSFSTLEIQRTEQGDSAMYLCASASRFRDTGELFFGEGSRLTVL.

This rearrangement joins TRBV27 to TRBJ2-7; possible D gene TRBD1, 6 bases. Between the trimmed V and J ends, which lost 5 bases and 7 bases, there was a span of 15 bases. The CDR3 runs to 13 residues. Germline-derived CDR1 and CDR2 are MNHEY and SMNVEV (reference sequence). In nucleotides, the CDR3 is TGTGCCAGCAGTAGGGGGTCCGGGTCGGAGCAGTACTTC. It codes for CASSRGSGSEQYF.

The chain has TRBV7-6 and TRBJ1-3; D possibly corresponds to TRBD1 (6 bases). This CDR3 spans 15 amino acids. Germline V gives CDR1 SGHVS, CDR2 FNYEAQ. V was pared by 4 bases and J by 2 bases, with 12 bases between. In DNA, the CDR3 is TGTGCCAGCAGCTCCCACACAGGGACTGGAAACACCATATATTTT. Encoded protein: CASSSHTGTGNTIYF.

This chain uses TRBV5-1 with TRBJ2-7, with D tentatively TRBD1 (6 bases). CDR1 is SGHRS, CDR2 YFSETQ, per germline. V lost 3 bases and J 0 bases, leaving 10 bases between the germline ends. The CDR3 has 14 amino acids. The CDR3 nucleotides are TGCGCCAGCAGCTCCCAAGGGGGCTCCTACGAGCAGTACTTC. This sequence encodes CASSSQGGSYEQYF.

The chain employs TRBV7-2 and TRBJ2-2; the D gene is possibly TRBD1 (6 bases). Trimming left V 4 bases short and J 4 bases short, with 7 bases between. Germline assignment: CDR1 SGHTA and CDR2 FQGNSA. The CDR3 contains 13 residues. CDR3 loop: CASSSGATGELFF. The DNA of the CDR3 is TGTGCCAGCAGCTCAGGGGCCACCGGGGAGCTGTTTTTT. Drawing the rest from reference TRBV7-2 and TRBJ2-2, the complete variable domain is GAGVSQSPSNKVTEKGKDVELRCDPISGHTALYWYRQSLGQGLEFLIYFQGNSAPDKSGLPSDRFSAERTGGSVSTLTIQRTQQEDSAVYLCASSSGATGELFFGEGSRLTVL.

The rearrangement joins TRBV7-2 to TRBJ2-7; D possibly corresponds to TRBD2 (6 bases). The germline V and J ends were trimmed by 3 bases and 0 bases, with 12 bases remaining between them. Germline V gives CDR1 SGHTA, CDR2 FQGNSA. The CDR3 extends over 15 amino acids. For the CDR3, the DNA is TGTGCCAGCAGCTTTACAGGAGGGATCTCCTACGAGCAGTACTTC. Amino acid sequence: CASSFTGGISYEQYF.

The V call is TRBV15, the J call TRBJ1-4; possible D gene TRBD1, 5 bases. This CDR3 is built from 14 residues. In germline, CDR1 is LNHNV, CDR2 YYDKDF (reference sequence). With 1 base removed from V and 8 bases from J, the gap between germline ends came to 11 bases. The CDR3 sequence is CATSRVPGLEKLFF. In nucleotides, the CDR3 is TGTGCCACCAGCAGAGTACCAGGGTTGGAAAAACTGTTTTTT. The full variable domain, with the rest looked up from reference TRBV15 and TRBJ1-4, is DAMVIQNPRYQVTQFGKPVTLSCSQTLNHNVMYWYQQKSSQAPKLLFHYYDKDFNNEADTPDNFQSRRPNTSFCFLDIRSPGLGDTAMYLCATSRVPGLEKLFFGSGTQLSVL.

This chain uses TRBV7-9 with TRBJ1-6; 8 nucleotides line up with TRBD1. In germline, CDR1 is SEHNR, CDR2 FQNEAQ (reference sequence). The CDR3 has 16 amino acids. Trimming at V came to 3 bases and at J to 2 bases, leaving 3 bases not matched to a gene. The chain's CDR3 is CASSFTGGPYNSPLHF. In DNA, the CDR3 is TGTGCCAGCAGCTTTACAGGGGGACCCTATAATTCACCCCTCCACTTT.

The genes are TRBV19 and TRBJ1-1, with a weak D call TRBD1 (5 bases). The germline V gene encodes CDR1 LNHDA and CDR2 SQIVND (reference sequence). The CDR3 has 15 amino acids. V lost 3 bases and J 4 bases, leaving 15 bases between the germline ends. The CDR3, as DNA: TGTGCCAGTAGTATTAGACCGGGACTGACCACTGAAGCTTTCTTT. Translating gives CASSIRPGLTTEAFF.

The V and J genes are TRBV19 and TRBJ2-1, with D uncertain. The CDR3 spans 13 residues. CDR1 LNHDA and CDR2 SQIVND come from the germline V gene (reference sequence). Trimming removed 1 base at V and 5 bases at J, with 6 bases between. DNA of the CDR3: TGTGCCAGTAGTATAGGGTCCAACAATGAGCAGTTCTTC. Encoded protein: CASSIGSNNEQFF.

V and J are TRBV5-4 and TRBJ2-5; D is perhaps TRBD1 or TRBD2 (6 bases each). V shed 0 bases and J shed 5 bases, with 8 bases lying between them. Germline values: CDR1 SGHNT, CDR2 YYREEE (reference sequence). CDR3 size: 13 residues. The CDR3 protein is CASSLGGAETQYF. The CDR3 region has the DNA TGTGCCAGCAGCTTGGGGGGGGCTGAGACCCAGTACTTC.

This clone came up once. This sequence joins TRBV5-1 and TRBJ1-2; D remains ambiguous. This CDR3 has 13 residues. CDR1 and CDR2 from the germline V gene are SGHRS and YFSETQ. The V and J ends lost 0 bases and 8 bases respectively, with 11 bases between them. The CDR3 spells CASSLGFIIGYTF. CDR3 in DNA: TGCGCCAGCAGCTTGGGTTTTATCATCGGCTACACCTTC. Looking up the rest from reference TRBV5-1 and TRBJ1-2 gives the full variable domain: KAGVTQTPRYLIKTRGQQVTLSCSPISGHRSVSWYQQTPGQGLQFLFEYFSETQRNKGNFPGRFSGRQFSNSRSEMNVSTLELGDSALYLCASSLGFIIGYTFGSGTRLTVV.

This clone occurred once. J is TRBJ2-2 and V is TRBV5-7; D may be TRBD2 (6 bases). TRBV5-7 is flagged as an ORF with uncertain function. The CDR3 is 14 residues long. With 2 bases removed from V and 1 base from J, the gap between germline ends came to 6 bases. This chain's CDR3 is CASSFGGNTGELFF. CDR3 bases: TGTGCCAGCAGCTTCGGGGGGAACACCGGGGAGCTGTTTTTT.

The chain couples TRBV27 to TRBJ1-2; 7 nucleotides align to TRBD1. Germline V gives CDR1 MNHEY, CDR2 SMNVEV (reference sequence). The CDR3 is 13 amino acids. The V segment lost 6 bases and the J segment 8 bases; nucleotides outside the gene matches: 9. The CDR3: CASSTRTGDGYTF. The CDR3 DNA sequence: TGTGCCAGCAGCACCCGGACAGGTGACGGCTACACCTTC.

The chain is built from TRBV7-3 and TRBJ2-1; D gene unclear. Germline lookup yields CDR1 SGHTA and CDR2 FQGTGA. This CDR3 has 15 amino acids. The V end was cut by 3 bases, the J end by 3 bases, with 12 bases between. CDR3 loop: CASSLGRADYNEQFF. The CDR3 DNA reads TGTGCCAGCAGCTTGGGCAGAGCCGACTACAATGAGCAGTTCTTC.

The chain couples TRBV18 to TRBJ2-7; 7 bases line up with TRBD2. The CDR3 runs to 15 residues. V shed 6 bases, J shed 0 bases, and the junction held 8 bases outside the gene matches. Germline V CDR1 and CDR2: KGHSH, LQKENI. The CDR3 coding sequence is TGTGCCAGCTCCCCGCGGGGGTGGAGCTCCTACGAGCAGTACTTC. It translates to CASSPRGWSSYEQYF. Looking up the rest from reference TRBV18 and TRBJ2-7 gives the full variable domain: NAGVMQNPRHLVRRRGQEARLRCSPMKGHSHVYWYRQLPEEGLKFMVYLQKENIIDESGMPKERFSAEFPKEGPSILRIQQVVRGDSAAYFCASSPRGWSSYEQYFGPGTRLTVT.

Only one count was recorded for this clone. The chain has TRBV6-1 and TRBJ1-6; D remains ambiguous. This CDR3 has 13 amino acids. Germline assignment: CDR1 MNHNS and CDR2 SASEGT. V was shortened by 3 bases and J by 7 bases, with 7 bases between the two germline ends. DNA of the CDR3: TGTGCCAGCAGTGAGGGCTGGAATTCACCCCTCCACTTT. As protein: CASSEGWNSPLHF.

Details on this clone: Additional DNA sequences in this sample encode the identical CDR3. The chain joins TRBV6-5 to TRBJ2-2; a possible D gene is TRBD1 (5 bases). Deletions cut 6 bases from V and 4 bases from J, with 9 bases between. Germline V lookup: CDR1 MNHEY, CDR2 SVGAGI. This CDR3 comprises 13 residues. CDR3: CASRGHGTGELFF. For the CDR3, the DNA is TGTGCCAGCAGGGGGCATGGCACCGGGGAGCTGTTTTTT.

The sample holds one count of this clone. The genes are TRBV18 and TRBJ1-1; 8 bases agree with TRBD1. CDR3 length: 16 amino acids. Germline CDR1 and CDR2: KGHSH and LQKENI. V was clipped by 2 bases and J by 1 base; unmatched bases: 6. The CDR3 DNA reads TGTGCCAGCTCACCAAGTGGAGGGACAGGGAACACTGAAGCTTTCTTT. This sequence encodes CASSPSGGTGNTEAFF. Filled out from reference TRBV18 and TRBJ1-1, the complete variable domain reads NAGVMQNPRHLVRRRGQEARLRCSPMKGHSHVYWYRQLPEEGLKFMVYLQKENIIDESGMPKERFSAEFPKEGPSILRIQQVVRGDSAAYFCASSPSGGTGNTEAFFGQGTRLTVV.

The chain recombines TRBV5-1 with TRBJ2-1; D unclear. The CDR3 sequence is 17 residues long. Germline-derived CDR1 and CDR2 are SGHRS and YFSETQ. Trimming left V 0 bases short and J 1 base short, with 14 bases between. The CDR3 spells CASSLGKGLSSYNEQFF. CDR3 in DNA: TGCGCCAGCAGCTTGGGTAAGGGCCTTTCTTCCTACAATGAGCAGTTCTTC.

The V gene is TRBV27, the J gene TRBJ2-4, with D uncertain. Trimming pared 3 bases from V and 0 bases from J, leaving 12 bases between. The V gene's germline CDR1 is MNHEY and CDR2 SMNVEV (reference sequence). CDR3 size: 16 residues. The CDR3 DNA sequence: TGTGCCAGCAGTTTTCGAGGATTTCTAGCCAAAAACATTCAGTACTTC. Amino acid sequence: CASSFRGFLAKNIQYF.

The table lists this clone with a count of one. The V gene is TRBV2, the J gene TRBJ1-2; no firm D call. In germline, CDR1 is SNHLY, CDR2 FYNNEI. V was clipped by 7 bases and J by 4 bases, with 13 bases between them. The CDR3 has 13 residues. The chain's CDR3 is CASTQEQIYGYTF. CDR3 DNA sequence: TGTGCCAGCACCCAGGAACAGATCTATGGCTACACCTTC.